The sequence of this T cell receptor beta chain was determined in a study of T cells in Graves' hyperthyroidism and ophthalmopathy. Study details: Peripheral blood was acquired at first diagnosis, ahead of any therapy whatsoever.

Amplification of TCR beta CDR3 regions used RNA as the template. The study used the HTBI primer set for a first-round RT-PCR of the TCR CDR3. MiXCR, run by TCRdb on the multiplex PCR reads, gives a single entry per CDR3 protein. The sample has under 400,000 distinct CDR3 sequences, roughly 25% seen once. Exclusion followed for patients with uncontrolled infection, other autoimmune disease, pregnancy or lactation. This clonotype was sampled from a man in his fifties or sixties with Graves' hyperthyroidism. Source material: blood.

In DNA, the CDR3 is TGTGCCAGCAGCTTAGCCAGGCCCTACACCGGGGAGCTGTTTTTT. The encoded protein is CASSLARPYTGELFF. J is TRBJ2-2 and V is TRBV7-6, with D uncertain. CDR1 and CDR2 from the germline V gene are SGHVS and FNYEAQ. The CDR3 length is 15 residues. The V end lost 0 bases, the J end lost 3 bases, and 8 bases lay between the germline ends.